One sample yielded the 23 T cell receptor beta chains listed below, sequenced in a study of CD8+ T cells in alopecia areata (dated by TCRdb to 2017 to 2018). For a handful of biomarker-study patients, CD4+ cells were further sorted into CD25+CD127- cells. The library was generated by the immunoSEQ multiplex PCR assay. RNA was extracted from all samples and reverse transcribed into cDNA, which served as template for TCR sequencing. TCRdb limited this immuneACCESS table to in-frame rearrangements with V and J called. A share of clones is missing; checked studies link under half to unresolved V genes, and the rest is unexplained. This sample holds roughly 20,000 clones; roughly 60% were observed only once. Together, the top ten hold less than 5.5% of the sample. The sequenced sample was CD4+ Tregs sorted from blood. The receptors were gathered from a human donor with alopecia areata.

The V call is TRBV7-9, the J call TRBJ2-7; D uncertain. The CDR3 runs to 11 residues. Trimming removed 2 bases at V and 8 bases at J, with 7 bases between. The germline CDR1 and CDR2 sequences are SEHNR and FQNEAQ (reference sequence). For the CDR3, the DNA is TGTGCCAGCAGCTTATTAGCTCAGCAGTACTTC. It yields the protein CASSLLAQQYF.

This clone was seen only a few times. This chain joins TRBV18 and TRBJ2-1; D possibly corresponds to TRBD2 (5 bases). Trimming took off 1 base at V and 10 bases at J, with 17 bases between the two ends. Germline CDR1 is KGHSH and CDR2 is LQKENI. The CDR3 is 15 residues long. The CDR3 region has the DNA TGTGCCAGCTCACCACAAGTTACTACGCGGGCCGAGCAGTTCTTC. Protein: CASSPQVTTRAEQFF.

This clone was seen a few times. This chain uses TRBV28 with TRBJ1-6; D is perhaps TRBD1 (5 bases). Germline values: CDR1 MDHEN, CDR2 SYDVKM. The V gene lost 5 bases and the J gene lost 7 bases, with 15 bases spanning the gap. The CDR3 consists of 15 residues. The chain's CDR3 is CASSPLTPGNSPLHF. The CDR3 DNA is TGTGCCAGCAGTCCTCTCACTCCAGGGAATTCACCCCTCCACTTT.

The chain has TRBV5-6 and TRBJ1-1; 7 bases are shared with TRBD1. The CDR3 has 15 amino acids. Germline V gene data show CDR1 as SGHDT and CDR2 as YYEEEE. V lost 4 bases to trimming and J lost 3 bases; unmatched junction nucleotides: 9. The CDR3 DNA sequence: TGTGCCAGCAGCCTCTTTCCAGGGGGGTACACTGAAGCTTTCTTT. It specifies CASSLFPGGYTEAFF.

The V gene is TRBV9, the J gene TRBJ2-2, with TRBD1 as a possible D gene (6 bases). The CDR3 runs 15 residues. Trimming took 0 bases from V and 5 from J, leaving 11 bases between them. The germline V gene has CDR1 SGDLS and CDR2 YYNGEE. The CDR3 sequence: CASSVESGVTGELFF. The CDR3 DNA reads as TGTGCCAGCAGCGTAGAGTCAGGGGTTACCGGGGAGCTGTTTTTT.

The chain uses TRBV29-1 and TRBJ1-1; weak D call: TRBD1 (5 bases). CDR1 is SQVTM, CDR2 ANQGSEA, per germline. The V gene lost 2 bases and the J gene lost 1 base, with 11 bases spanning the gap. The CDR3 is 14 residues long. This CDR3 is CSVESRGGNTEAFF. The CDR3 DNA is TGCAGCGTTGAATCCCGGGGCGGGAACACTGAAGCTTTCTTT.

The genes are TRBV7-2 and TRBJ2-2; perhaps TRBD1 as D (5 bases). CDR1 is SGHTA, CDR2 FQGNSA, per germline. The CDR3 is 15 residues long. V was clipped by 5 bases and J by 0 bases, with 10 bases between them. The CDR3, as DNA: TGTGCCAGCAGCATGCAGGGTTCGAACACCGGGGAGCTGTTTTTT. Translating it yields CASSMQGSNTGELFF. The full variable domain, rest sourced from reference TRBV7-2 and TRBJ2-2, is GAGVSQSPSNKVTEKGKDVELRCDPISGHTALYWYRQSLGQGLEFLIYFQGNSAPDKSGLPSDRFSAERTGGSVSTLTIQRTQQEDSAVYLCASSMQGSNTGELFFGEGSRLTVL.

V gene TRBV19 combines with J gene TRBJ1-5; a weak D match, TRBD1 (6 bases). The CDR3 covers 15 residues. The V end was cut by 5 bases, the J end by 2 bases, with 13 bases between. CDR1 LNHDA and CDR2 SQIVND come from the germline V gene (reference sequence). CDR3 bases: TGTGCCAGTAGTGCCGGACAGATGGGCAATCAGCCCCAGCATTTT. Its protein product is CASSAGQMGNQPQHF.

The rearrangement joins TRBV28 to TRBJ2-3, with a tentative D call TRBD2 (5 bases). The CDR3 spans 12 residues. Trimming removed 1 base from V and 11 bases from J, with 10 bases in between. Germline CDR1 reads MDHEN; CDR2 reads SYDVKM. This CDR3 reads CASSLFSRGQYF. The CDR3, as DNA: TGTGCCAGCAGTTTATTCTCCCGGGGGCAGTATTTT.

This clone is classed as medium-sized. V is TRBV7-2 and J is TRBJ2-1; 10 bases map to TRBD2. The germline V gene encodes CDR1 SGHTA and CDR2 FQGNSA. The CDR3 sequence is 14 residues long. Trimming cost V 0 bases and J 10 bases; bases outside gene matches: 3. CDR3 bases: TGTGCCAGCAGCTTAGCGGCTAGCGGGGGAGAGCAGTTCTTC. This sequence encodes CASSLAASGGEQFF.

The V call is TRBV13, the J call TRBJ2-7; 11 nucleotides line up with TRBD1. There are 15 residues in the CDR3. Germline CDR1 reads PRHDT; CDR2 reads FYEKMQ (reference sequence). V trimming: 5 bases; J trimming: 3 bases; junction bases outside the gene matches: 6. The CDR3 region has the DNA TGTGCCAGCAGCCGAACCGGGACAGGGGGCTACGAGCAGTACTTC. It translates to CASSRTGTGGYEQYF.

The chain has TRBV7-9 and TRBJ1-1; D not resolved. Germline V gene data show CDR1 as SEHNR and CDR2 as FQNEAQ (reference sequence). V was clipped by 1 base and J by 4 bases, with 10 bases between them. The CDR3 has 14 amino acids. This chain's CDR3 is CASSLGAAGTEAFF. The CDR3 DNA reads as TGTGCCAGCAGCTTAGGCGCCGCGGGCACTGAAGCTTTCTTT.

This clone rates as medium-sized (0.01 to 0.1%). The chain employs TRBV28 and TRBJ1-2; D is perhaps TRBD1 (5 bases). This CDR3 is 14 amino acids long. Trimming took off 8 bases at V and 7 bases at J, with 20 bases between the two ends. The germline V gene has CDR1 MDHEN and CDR2 SYDVKM. The CDR3 region has the DNA TGTGCCAGCGGCGGACACCAGATAGGCGGTGGCTACACCTTC. It translates to CASGGHQIGGGYTF.

The chain has TRBV29-1 and TRBJ2-1; 8 bases line up with TRBD1. The V segment lost 3 bases and the J segment 4 bases; nucleotides outside the gene matches: 5. The CDR3 sequence is 14 residues long. Germline values: CDR1 SQVTM, CDR2 ANQGSEA. For the CDR3, the DNA is TGCAGCGTTGAGGGGACAGGTCCTTACAATGAGCAGTTCTTC. Translating it yields CSVEGTGPYNEQFF.

The rearrangement uses TRBV29-1 and TRBJ2-3; no firm D call. This CDR3 has 15 residues. V shed 7 bases and J shed 1 base, with 18 bases lying between them. Per germline, CDR1 SQVTM and CDR2 ANQGSEA. CDR3 amino acids: CSGASGLFGTDTQYF. CDR3 DNA: TGCAGCGGGGCGTCCGGGTTGTTTGGCACAGATACGCAGTATTTT.

This clone was recorded only once. The CDR3 bases are TGTGCCAGCAGCTTAGGAAGACAGTATGGCTACACCTTC. Protein sequence: CASSLGRQYGYTF. This chain uses TRBV7-2 with TRBJ1-2; TRBD1 might be the D (5 bases). The V gene lost 1 base and the J gene lost 5 bases, with 8 bases spanning the gap. The CDR3 length is 13 residues. Germline values: CDR1 SGHTA, CDR2 FQGNSA.

This clone was detected only once. The chain has TRBV7-2 and TRBJ1-1; D not certain. This CDR3 has 11 amino acids. The germline V gene has CDR1 SGHTA and CDR2 FQGNSA. With 7 bases removed from V and 2 bases from J, the gap between germline ends came to 5 bases. CDR3: CASTINTEAFF. The CDR3 bases are TGTGCCAGCACCATCAACACTGAAGCTTTCTTT.

The J gene is TRBJ2-5, the V gene TRBV10-3, with unresolved D. The V gene lost 4 bases and the J gene lost 0 bases, with 6 bases spanning the gap. Germline CDR1 is ENHRY and CDR2 is SYGVKD. This CDR3 is 13 amino acids long. The DNA of the CDR3 is TGTGCCATCAGTGGGCAGAACCAAGAGACCCAGTACTTC. It codes for CAISGQNQETQYF.

The chain couples TRBV29-1 to TRBJ2-1; D possibly corresponds to TRBD1 (6 bases). V shed 7 bases and J shed 0 bases, with 13 bases lying between them. This CDR3 spans 14 amino acids. In germline, CDR1 is SQVTM, CDR2 ANQGSEA. The CDR3 region has the DNA TGCAGCGCCCGGACAGACTTCTCCTACAATGAGCAGTTCTTC. Its protein is CSARTDFSYNEQFF.

This clone came up a few times. The chain joins TRBV29-1 to TRBJ2-1; the D gene is possibly TRBD2 (6 bases). V lost 6 bases and J lost 8, with 17 bases in between. The CDR3 covers 13 residues. Germline V CDR1 and CDR2: SQVTM, ANQGSEA. CDR3 sequence: CSVGGRSRDEQFF. For the CDR3, the DNA is TGCAGCGTGGGGGGAAGGTCCAGGGATGAGCAGTTCTTC.

This clone has only a few counts. V gene TRBV6-6 combines with J gene TRBJ2-6; D is possibly TRBD1 (6 bases). The CDR3 sequence is 16 residues long. The V end lost 5 bases, the J end lost 0 bases, and 11 bases lay between the germline ends. CDR1 is MNHNY and CDR2 is SVGAGI in the germline V gene (reference sequence). The CDR3 loop reads CASSPGQLSGANVLTF. DNA of the CDR3: TGTGCCAGCAGTCCTGGACAGCTCTCTGGGGCCAACGTCCTGACTTTC.

This clone was observed a handful of times. This rearrangement joins TRBV30 to TRBJ2-5; possibly TRBD1 for D (5 bases). Germline CDR1 GTSNPN, CDR2 SVGIG (reference sequence). Trimming took 2 bases from V and 6 from J, leaving 10 bases between them. The CDR3 runs to 12 residues. Here the CDR3 reads CAWSQGKKTQYF. In nucleotides, the CDR3 is TGTGCCTGGAGTCAGGGAAAGAAGACCCAGTACTTC.

This chain links TRBV10-3 with TRBJ2-3; D tentatively fits TRBD1 or TRBD2 (5 bases each). Trimming cost V 0 bases and J 13 bases, with 11 bases left between them. Germline CDR1 is ENHRY and CDR2 is SYGVKD. The CDR3 is 12 residues long. DNA for the CDR3: TGTGCCATCAGTGAGTCCGGGACCGGGGAGTATTTT. Translated: CAISESGTGEYF.